Sequencing of this T cell receptor beta chain was carried out in a study of Ad26.COV2.S vaccination and SARS-CoV-2 variants. The overall study: Into the muscle, Ad26.COV2.S was dosed once or twice, 56 days apart. General study results and limits: Estimates derived from TCR breadth and depth analyses may have underestimated total T cell responses. Vaccinated and placebo-treated recipients had similar non-spike TCR breadth.

Clones were sequenced by immunoSEQ multiplex PCR, and TCRdb holds only the in-frame ones, with some missing. The sample lists hundreds of thousands of clones; around 90% were seen once. Treatment noted: over 15 received Ad26.COV2.S at low or high dose, single or two shots; about 5 received placebo; per-sample allocation not given. Collection of samples fell on day 63 after the first vaccine or placebo injection. The individual, an adult aged 18-55 years, was a donor in Boston. Of note for this clone: Its specificity is unknown.

Sequences were derived from peripheral blood, sampled in a trial of Ad26.COV2.S vaccine versus placebo. This clonotype was sampled from a person aged 18-65 years who received the Ad26.COV2.S COVID-19 vaccine or a placebo.

The CDR3 reads CASSYSNGVYEQYF. CDR3 coding DNA: TGTGCCAGCAGTTACTCGAACGGCGTGTACGAGCAGTACTTC. The chain is built from TRBV6-2 or TRBV6-3 and TRBJ2-7; D unresolved. Trimming removed 0 bases at V and 4 bases at J, with 10 bases between. CDR1 is MNHEY and CDR2 is SVGEGT in the germline V gene. The CDR3 runs 14 residues.